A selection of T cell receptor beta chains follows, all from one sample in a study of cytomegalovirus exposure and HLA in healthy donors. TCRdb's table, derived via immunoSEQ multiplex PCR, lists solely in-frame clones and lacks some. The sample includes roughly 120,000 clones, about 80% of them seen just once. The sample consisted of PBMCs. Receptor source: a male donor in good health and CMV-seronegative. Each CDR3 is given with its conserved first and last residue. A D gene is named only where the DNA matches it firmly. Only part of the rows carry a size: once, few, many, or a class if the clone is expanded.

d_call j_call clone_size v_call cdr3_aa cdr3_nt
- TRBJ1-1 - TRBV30 CAWSPGRLEAFF TGTGCCTGGAGCCCTGGGAGACTAGAAGCTTTCTTT
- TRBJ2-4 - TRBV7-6 CASSPNRVAQYF TGTGCCAGCAGCCCGAACAGGGTCGCTCAGTACTTC
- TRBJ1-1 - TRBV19 CATKTELSLNTEAFF TGTGCCACGAAGACAGAGCTATCGTTGAACACTGAAGCTTTCTTT
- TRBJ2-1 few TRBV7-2 CASSLMGRLSLAYNEQFF TGTGCCAGCAGCTTAATGGGGAGGCTGAGTTTGGCCTACAATGAGCAGTTCTTC
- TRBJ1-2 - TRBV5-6 CASSLGQSGWHTF TGTGCCAGCAGCTTGGGACAGTCTGGATGGCACACCTTC
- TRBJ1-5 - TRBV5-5 CASSFGGSWPQHF TGTGCCAGCAGCTTCGGTGGTTCGTGGCCCCAGCATTTT
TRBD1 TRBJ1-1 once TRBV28 CASSETGRNTEAFF TGTGCCAGCAGTGAGACAGGGCGTAACACTGAAGCTTTCTTT
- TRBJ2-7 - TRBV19 CACTPDSFSYEQYF TGTGCCTGTACCCCTGACAGCTTCTCCTACGAGCAGTACTTC
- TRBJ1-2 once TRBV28 CASSLEGVVNYGYTF TGTGCCAGCAGTTTAGAGGGGGTAGTTAACTATGGCTACACCTTC
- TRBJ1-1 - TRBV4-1 CASSQDRRNTEAFF TGCGCCAGCAGCCAGGACAGAAGGAACACTGAAGCTTTCTTT
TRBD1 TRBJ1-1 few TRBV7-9 CASSRAGGITEAFF TGTGCCAGCAGCAGAGCAGGGGGGATAACTGAAGCTTTCTTT
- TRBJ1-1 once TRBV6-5 CASSLTLDIFEAFF TGTGCCAGCAGTTTGACCCTGGACATTTTTGAAGCTTTCTTT
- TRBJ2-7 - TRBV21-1 CASSILRQGDSGGSYEQYF TGTGCCAGCAGCATCCTCCGACAGGGTGATAGCGGGGGTTCCTACGAGCAGTACTTC
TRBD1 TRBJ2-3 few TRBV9 CASSVEGAGDTQYF TGTGCCAGCAGCGTAGAGGGGGCGGGAGATACGCAGTATTTT
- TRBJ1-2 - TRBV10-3 CATSSQGLNYGYTF TGTGCCACCAGCAGCCAGGGGCTTAACTATGGCTACACCTTC
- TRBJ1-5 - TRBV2 CASSENRDQPQHF TGTGCCAGCAGTGAAAACAGGGATCAGCCCCAGCATTTT
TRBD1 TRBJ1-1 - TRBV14 CASSQVRGRTEAFF TGTGCCAGCAGCCAAGTGAGGGGGCGGACTGAAGCTTTCTTT
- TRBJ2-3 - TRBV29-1 CSVPGDTQYF TGCAGCGTCCCGGGGGATACGCAGTATTTT
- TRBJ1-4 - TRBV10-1 CASSDRGANEKLFF TGCGCCAGCAGTGACAGAGGAGCTAATGAAAAACTGTTTTTT
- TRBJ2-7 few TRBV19 CASSISSFYEQYF TGTGCCAGTAGTATATCAAGCTTCTACGAGCAGTACTTC
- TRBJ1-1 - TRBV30 CAWFQGSEAFF TGTGCCTGGTTTCAGGGTTCTGAAGCTTTCTTT
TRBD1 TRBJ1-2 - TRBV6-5 CASSYRQGIYGYTF TGTGCCAGCAGTTACCGACAGGGGATATATGGCTACACCTTC
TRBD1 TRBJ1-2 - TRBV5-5 CASSLEGTGGGYTF TGTGCCAGCAGCTTGGAAGGGACAGGGGGTGGCTACACCTTC
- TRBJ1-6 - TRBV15 CATSRDEYSPLHF TGTGCCACCAGCAGAGATGAGTATTCACCCCTCCACTTT
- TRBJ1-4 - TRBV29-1 CSVRGGEKLFF TGCAGCGTCAGGGGTGGGGAAAAACTGTTTTTT
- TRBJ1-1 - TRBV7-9 CASSPAGHTEAFF TGTGCCAGCAGCCCGGCGGGCCACACTGAAGCTTTCTTT
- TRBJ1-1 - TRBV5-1 CASRVAMNTEAFF TGCGCCAGCAGAGTGGCAATGAACACTGAAGCTTTCTTT
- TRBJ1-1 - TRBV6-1 CASSPRTEAFF TGTGCCAGCAGTCCTCGGACTGAAGCTTTCTTT
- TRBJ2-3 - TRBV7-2 CASSLGTGAGDTQYF TGTGCCAGCAGCTTAGGGACGGGAGCCGGAGATACGCAGTATTTT
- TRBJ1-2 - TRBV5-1 CASSVSGNYGYTF TGCGCCAGCAGCGTGTCGGGGAACTATGGCTACACCTTC
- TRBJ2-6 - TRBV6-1 CASGEAHSGANVLTF TGTGCCAGCGGAGAGGCCCACTCTGGGGCCAACGTCCTGACTTTC
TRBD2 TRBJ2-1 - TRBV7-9 CASSLVGGRYDNEQFF TGTGCCAGCAGCTTAGTTGGCGGGAGGTACGACAATGAGCAGTTCTTC
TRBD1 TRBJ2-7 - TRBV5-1 CASSLGTGGYEQYF TGCGCCAGCAGCTTGGGGACAGGGGGCTACGAGCAGTACTTC
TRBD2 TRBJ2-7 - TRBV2 CASRGTSGGAYEQYF TGTGCCAGCAGAGGGACTAGCGGGGGGGCCTACGAGCAGTACTTC
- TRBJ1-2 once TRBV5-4 CASSTGSEYGYTF TGTGCCAGCAGCACCGGGAGTGAGTATGGCTACACCTTC
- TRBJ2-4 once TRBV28 CASSTLLQGLPLRAKNSQYF TGTGCCAGCAGTACCCTCCTACAGGGTCTTCCCTTGCGAGCCAAAAACAGTCAGTACTTC
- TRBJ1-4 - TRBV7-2 CASSIDSWEKLFF TGTGCCAGCAGCATCGACTCCTGGGAAAAACTGTTTTTT
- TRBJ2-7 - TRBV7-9 CASSRGDRRASYEQYF TGTGCCAGCAGCCGGGGGGACAGGAGGGCCTCCTACGAGCAGTACTTC
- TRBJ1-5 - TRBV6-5 CASSYSAGFQPQHF TGTGCCAGCAGTTACTCAGCAGGCTTTCAGCCCCAGCATTTT
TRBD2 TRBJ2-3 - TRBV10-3 CAISGLAGGPDTQYF TGTGCCATCAGCGGACTAGCGGGAGGGCCAGATACGCAGTATTTT
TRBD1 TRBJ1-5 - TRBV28 CASQWTGGPNQPQHF TGTGCCAGCCAATGGACAGGGGGCCCCAATCAGCCCCAGCATTTT
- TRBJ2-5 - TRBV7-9 CASSFSGDQETQYF TGTGCCAGCAGCTTCTCAGGGGACCAAGAGACCCAGTACTTC
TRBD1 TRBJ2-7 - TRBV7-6 CASSLAGTASAEQYF TGTGCCAGCAGCTTAGCCGGGACAGCCTCGGCCGAGCAGTACTTC
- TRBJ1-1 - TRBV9 CASSVAVEDTEAFF TGTGCCAGCAGCGTAGCTGTCGAGGACACTGAAGCTTTCTTT
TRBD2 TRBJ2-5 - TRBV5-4 CASRPGLAGGEETQYF TGTGCCAGCAGACCAGGACTAGCGGGGGGCGAAGAGACCCAGTACTTC
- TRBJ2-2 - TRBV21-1 CASSACRRGGHTGELFF TGTGCCAGCAGCGCGTGCAGACGAGGCGGTCACACCGGGGAGCTGTTTTTT
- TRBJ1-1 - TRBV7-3 CASSQQGLAEAFF TGTGCCAGCAGTCAACAGGGATTGGCTGAAGCTTTCTTT